Listed here are 16 T cell receptor beta chains from one sample, sequenced in a study of cytomegalovirus exposure and HLA in healthy donors. PCR involved 60 Vbeta and 13 Jbeta primers. Generated by immunoSEQ multiplex PCR, the TCRdb table keeps only in-frame clones and is missing some. The table includes 110,000 or so clones, around 80% detected once. The sample consisted of PBMCs. The receptors stem from a middle-aged man in good health and CMV-seropositive.

The chain couples TRBV30 to TRBJ1-4; D is unresolved. In germline, CDR1 is GTSNPN, CDR2 SVGIG (reference sequence). Trimming took 4 bases from V and 5 from J, leaving 5 bases between them. The CDR3 sequence is 11 residues long. In DNA, the CDR3 is TGTGCCTGGAATTCGAATGAAAAACTGTTTTTT. Protein sequence: CAWNSNEKLFF.

The V and J genes are TRBV11-3 and TRBJ2-5; D is perhaps TRBD2 (6 bases). The DNA end lines up better with TRBJ2-7; the J call may be wrong. Looked up from germline, CDR1 is SGHNT and CDR2 is YENEEA. This CDR3 is built from 12 residues. This CDR3 reads CASSTSGDEQYF. The CDR3 region has the DNA TGTGCCAGCTCGACGTCGGGGGACGAGCAGTACTTC.

There are a few counts of this clone. V usage is TRBV7-8 and J usage is TRBJ1-4, with 7 bases that match TRBD1. Germline V gene lookup returns CDR1 SGHVS and CDR2 FQNEAQ. V trimming: 3 bases; J trimming: 8 bases; junction bases outside the gene matches: 9. The CDR3 totals 15 residues. The CDR3 DNA follows: TGTGCCAGCAGCTTGACGGGACAGCAAGGAGAAAAACTGTTTTTT. Protein: CASSLTGQQGEKLFF.

This chain links TRBV18 with TRBJ2-2; no firm D call. With 1 base removed from V and 2 bases from J, the gap between germline ends came to 11 bases. This CDR3 comprises 16 residues. Germline CDR1 and CDR2: KGHSH and LQKENI. CDR3 DNA sequence: TGTGCCAGCTCACCACGCCCCGCGGCCAACACCGGGGAGCTGTTTTTT. Translated, it gives CASSPRPAANTGELFF.

J is TRBJ2-1 and V is TRBV11-2; 7 bases map to TRBD1. The germline CDR1 and CDR2 sequences are SGHAT and FQNNGV. Unmatched junction bases numbered 12, after V lost 5 bases and J lost 8 bases. CDR3 size: 15 residues. The chain's CDR3 is CASSDRRQGVDEQFF. In nucleotides, the CDR3 is TGTGCCAGCAGCGACCGACGTCAGGGGGTCGATGAGCAGTTCTTC. The variable domain in full, completed from reference TRBV11-2 and TRBJ2-1, reads EAGVAQSPRYKIIEKRQSVAFWCNPISGHATLYWYQQILGQGPKLLIQFQNNGVVDDSQLPKDRFSAERLKGVDSTLKIQPAKLEDSAVYLCASSDRRQGVDEQFFGPGTRLTVL.

The V and J genes are TRBV30 and TRBJ2-7; TRBD2 aligns across 15 bases. Germline-derived CDR1 and CDR2 are GTSNPN and SVGIG (reference sequence). Trimming removed 3 bases from V and 4 bases from J; junction bases left unmatched: 13. The CDR3 sequence is 18 residues long. The CDR3 coding sequence is TGTGCCTGGAGCCTGGGGGGGACTAGCGGGAGGATACAATACGAGCAGTACTTC. Amino acids: CAWSLGGTSGRIQYEQYF.

This chain joins TRBV27 and TRBJ2-7; D may be TRBD1 (5 bases). This CDR3 is built from 15 residues. In germline, CDR1 is MNHEY, CDR2 SMNVEV (reference sequence). V was cut by 5 bases and J by 2 bases, with 16 bases left in between. CDR3: CASSVLPGQAYEQYF. CDR3 bases: TGTGCCAGCAGTGTCCTCCCTGGACAAGCCTACGAGCAGTACTTC.

The chain recombines TRBV7-3 with TRBJ2-7, with TRBD1 matching 8 bases. CDR1 and CDR2 (germline): SGHTA, FQGTGA. Trimming cost V 5 bases and J 3 bases; bases outside gene matches: 9. There are 15 residues in the CDR3. The CDR3 DNA reads TGTGCCAGCAGCATTCAACAGGGGGTGGGCTACGAGCAGTACTTC. It encodes CASSIQQGVGYEQYF.

This clone has a handful of counts. The chain has TRBV5-4 and TRBJ1-5; D is perhaps TRBD1 (6 bases). The V and J ends lost 3 bases and 4 bases respectively, with 8 bases between them. This CDR3 is built from 13 residues. Germline CDR1 reads SGHNT; CDR2 reads YYREEE (reference sequence). CDR3 residues: CASSSQGNQPQHF. Written as DNA, the CDR3 is TGTGCCAGCAGCTCACAGGGAAATCAGCCCCAGCATTTT.

Here the CDR3 reads CSVEVRGPNTGELFF. The CDR3, as DNA: TGCAGCGTTGAAGTCAGAGGGCCGAACACCGGGGAGCTGTTTTTT. The rearrangement joins TRBV29-1 to TRBJ2-2; D is possibly TRBD2 (5 bases). Germline V CDR1 and CDR2: SQVTM, ANQGSEA. CDR3 size: 15 residues. V lost 1 base, J lost 0 bases, and 9 bases lay in between.

This CDR3 is CASSFSGGQETQYF. The CDR3 bases are TGTGCCAGCAGCTTTAGCGGAGGACAAGAGACCCAGTACTTC. The chain uses TRBV7-2 and TRBJ2-5; possibly TRBD2 for D (6 bases). Trimming cost V 3 bases and J 2 bases, with 10 bases left between them. The CDR3 covers 14 residues. CDR1 SGHTA and CDR2 FQGNSA come from the germline V gene.

The V call is TRBV6-5, the J call TRBJ1-1, with D perhaps TRBD1 (6 bases). Germline V CDR1 and CDR2: MNHEY, SVGAGI. Trimming cost V 5 bases and J 1 base, with 8 bases left between them. This CDR3 contains 13 residues. The CDR3 nucleotides read TGTGCCAGCAGTAGACAGGCGAACACTGAAGCTTTCTTT. Residues: CASSRQANTEAFF.

V is TRBV6-6 and J is TRBJ2-7; 9 bases are shared with TRBD1. The CDR3 is 14 residues long. Trimming removed 5 bases from V and 3 bases from J; junction bases left unmatched: 5. CDR1 and CDR2 from the germline V gene are MNHNY and SVGAGI (reference sequence). The CDR3 DNA follows: TGTGCCAGCAGTCTAGGACAGGGGTTCTACGAGCAGTACTTC. Its translation: CASSLGQGFYEQYF.

The chain recombines TRBV5-1 with TRBJ1-4, with a possible D match to TRBD1 (5 bases). Trimming cost V 8 bases and J 8 bases, with 25 bases left between them. Looked up from germline, CDR1 is SGHRS and CDR2 is YFSETQ. The CDR3 is 16 residues long. CDR3 nucleotide sequence: TGCGCCAGGAGCGCTAGATGGCAGGGCTTTGACGAAAAACTGTTTTTT. This encodes CARSARWQGFDEKLFF.

The rearrangement uses TRBV4-3 and TRBJ2-7, with D perhaps TRBD2 (6 bases). Between the trimmed V and J ends, which lost 3 bases and 3 bases, there was a span of 15 bases. The CDR3 runs to 15 residues. CDR1 is LGHNA and CDR2 is YSLEER in the germline V gene. The CDR3 here is CASSQYLIGGYEQYF. Here the CDR3 DNA reads TGCGCCAGCAGCCAGTATTTAATCGGGGGCTACGAGCAGTACTTC.

In nucleotides, the CDR3 is TGTGCCACAGCGGGAGTCGAAACAGATACGCAGTATTTT. Its protein product is CATAGVETDTQYF. The gene calls are TRBV5-4 and TRBJ2-3; 8 nucleotides align to TRBD2. The V and J ends lost 9 bases and 3 bases, in that order; junction bases with no gene match: 6. Germline V gives CDR1 SGHNT, CDR2 YYREEE (reference sequence). The CDR3 has 13 amino acids.